Listed below are T cell receptor beta chains from one sample, sequenced in a study of cytomegalovirus exposure and HLA in healthy donors. Profiling relied on immunoSEQ multiplex PCR, and the TCRdb table lists in-frame clones only, not all of them. Of some 140,000 clones detected, more than 60% appear once; the ten largest clones hold roughly 1.5%. Sequencing was carried out using PBMCs. These receptors all stem from a woman aged 18-29 years in good health and CMV-seronegative. Both conserved end residues are part of each CDR3. Each record gives: CDR3 length, J gene, clone size, V gene, D gene, CDR3 DNA, CDR3 protein. The D gene is left open where the match is weak. Rows give clone size only sometimes, using once, few, many, or a class for an expanded clone.

>14|TRBJ2-1|-|TRBV15|-
TGTGCCACCAGCAGAGATTCATCCGGGGGTGAGCAGTTCTTC
CATSRDSSGGEQFF
>15|TRBJ1-2|few|TRBV10-1|TRBD1
TGCGCCAGCAGTGAGGACAGGGCCTCCTCCCATGGCTACACCTTC
CASSEDRASSHGYTF
>15|TRBJ2-7|-|TRBV6-5|-
TGTGCCAGCAGTTACTCACCGGGAGCCGGTTACGAGCAGTACTTC
CASSYSPGAGYEQYF
>16|TRBJ1-4|-|TRBV5-1|-
TGCGCCAGCAGCTTGGGGACACATGCAACTAATGAAAAACTGTTTTTT
CASSLGTHATNEKLFF
>13|TRBJ1-1|-|TRBV6-1|-
TGTGCCAGCAGCGATCTAGATAACACTGAAGCTTTCTTT
CASSDLDNTEAFF
>12|TRBJ2-1|few|TRBV28|-
TGTGCCAGCAGTTCCAGGGAAGATGAGCAGTTCTTC
CASSSREDEQFF
>11|TRBJ1-1|-|TRBV10-1|-
TGCGCCAGCAGTGCCGGACTTGAAGCTTTCTTT
CASSAGLEAFF
>14|TRBJ1-6|-|TRBV5-1|-
TGCGCCAGCAGGTCGGAGGACTACAATTCACCCCTCCACTTT
CASRSEDYNSPLHF
>18|TRBJ2-7|-|TRBV5-6|TRBD2
TGTGCCAGCAGCTCGGGACTAGCGGGAGGAGGAGCCTTCTACGAGCAGTACTTC
CASSSGLAGGGAFYEQYF
>16|TRBJ2-3|-|TRBV7-9|-
TGTGCCAGCAGCTTTCGGGGAACCCTCCGCACAGATACGCAGTATTTT
CASSFRGTLRTDTQYF
>14|TRBJ2-2|-|TRBV7-2|-
TGTGCCGTCCCTAGCGTGCGAAACACCGGGGAGCTGTTTTTT
CAVPSVRNTGELFF
>14|TRBJ2-5|few|TRBV5-1|-
TGCGCCAGTCGGGCGAGTAGCGGCCAAGAGACCCAGTACTTC
CASRASSGQETQYF
>13|TRBJ1-1|few|TRBV5-1|-
TGCGCCAGCAGTCTCGGCGGGAACACTGAAGCTTTCTTT
CASSLGGNTEAFF
>15|TRBJ1-5|-|TRBV29-1|-
TGCAGCGTTGGAGAAGAGGCGGATAGCAATCAGCCCCAGCATTTT
CSVGEEADSNQPQHF
>14|TRBJ2-2|-|TRBV29-1|-
TGCAGCGCTACCATACTACAGGGCCCCGGGGAGCTGTTTTTT
CSATILQGPGELFF
>16|TRBJ1-2|-|TRBV5-4|-
TGTGCCAGCAGCGGACCCGTGAGGTACAGGTTCTATGGCTACACCTTC
CASSGPVRYRFYGYTF
>15|TRBJ2-1|-|TRBV5-1|TRBD2
TGCGCCAGCAGCTCCGGACTAGCGGGAGAGAGTGAGCAGTTCTTC
CASSSGLAGESEQFF
>18|TRBJ2-1|-|TRBV25-1|TRBD2
TGTGCCAGCAGTGAAACCCCCGGGACTAGCGGCACCTACAATGAGCAGTTCTTC
CASSETPGTSGTYNEQFF
>15|TRBJ1-5|-|TRBV6-5|-
TGTGCCAGCAGTTACTCCGCAGGAAGCAATCAGCCCCAGCATTTT
CASSYSAGSNQPQHF
>15|TRBJ2-1|-|TRBV6-1|-
TGTGCCAGCAGTGAGGAACTAGTCCTAGGGAATGAGCAGTTCTTC
CASSEELVLGNEQFF
>13|TRBJ1-5|-|TRBV6-5|-
TGTGCCAGCAGTTACGGGGAGTTACAGCCCCAGCATTTT
CASSYGELQPQHF
>10|TRBJ1-4|once|TRBV29-1|-
TGCAGCGCTCAGGGGGAAAAACTGTTTTTT
CSAQGEKLFF
>13|TRBJ1-1|once|TRBV7-9|-
TGTGCCAGCAGCTTACAGTCGAACACTGAAGCTTTCTTT
CASSLQSNTEAFF
>14|TRBJ2-7|-|TRBV5-5|TRBD2
TGTGCCAGCATTTCTCGGGAGGGCCGTTACGAGCAGTACTTC
CASISREGRYEQYF
>16|TRBJ1-4|-|TRBV7-9|-
TGTGCCAGCAGCCTAGGTTTGGGGGCGACTAATGAAAAACTGTTTTTT
CASSLGLGATNEKLFF
>13|TRBJ2-2|-|TRBV11-2|-
TGTGCCAGCAGCGCCAGGAACACCGGGGAGCTGTTTTTT
CASSARNTGELFF
>15|TRBJ2-3|-|TRBV27|-
TGTGCCAGCAGCCAGTTTTCGCGGGGCACAGATACGCAGTATTTT
CASSQFSRGTDTQYF
>15|TRBJ1-1|-|TRBV2|-
TGTGCCAGCCCACGCAAGCTGGGGGCGAACACTGAAGCTTTCTTT
CASPRKLGANTEAFF
>15|TRBJ2-5|-|TRBV12-5|-
TGTGCTAGTGGTTTGACCGGCGGGATTAGAGAGACCCAGTACTTC
CASGLTGGIRETQYF
>13|TRBJ2-7|few|TRBV7-9|-
TGTGCCAGCAGCTTACCGGACCAGGGAGAGCAGTACTTC
CASSLPDQGEQYF
>13|TRBJ1-1|-|TRBV4-1|-
TGCGCCAGCAGCCAAGGTCAGAACACTGAAGCTTTCTTT
CASSQGQNTEAFF
>16|TRBJ1-3|-|TRBV6-5|-
TGTGCCAGCAGTTACTCGGATGACTTCTCTGGAAACACCATATATTTT
CASSYSDDFSGNTIYF
>11|TRBJ2-1|-|TRBV5-1|-
TGCGCCAGCAAAGGAGACGGTGAGCAGTTCTTC
CASKGDGEQFF
>15|TRBJ2-1|-|TRBV10-1|TRBD1
TGCGCCAGCAGTGTGGGACAGGGAGGATACAATGAGCAGTTCTTC
CASSVGQGGYNEQFF
>14|TRBJ2-3|-|TRBV5-1|-
TGCGCCAGCAGCTTGGACGGGAGTACAGATACGCAGTATTTT
CASSLDGSTDTQYF